This TCR beta chain came from a study of CD8+ T cells in alopecia areata. Study results and caveats: Mice gave a clearer picture of TCR sharing than patients did, possibly for HLA-related reasons.

Sorting of CD4+ cells into CD25+CD127- cells (for about five patients) was performed. This clone was detected only a few times. Its cognate antigen is unknown. Once RNA had been extracted, it was reverse transcribed into cDNA to act as the sequencing template. The repertoire was sequenced with immunoSEQ multiplex PCR; TCRdb's copy has only in-frame clones and lacks some. The sample carries roughly 20,000 clones, roughly two thirds recorded once. Germline lookup yields CDR1 LNHDA and CDR2 SQIVND (reference sequence). The CDR3 has 13 amino acids. V lost 6 bases to trimming and J lost 8 bases; unmatched junction nucleotides: 0.

Sequencing was performed on CD4+ Tregs sorted from blood. The receptor was isolated from a human donor with alopecia areata. The chain is built from TRBV19 and TRBJ2-1, with 14 bases identical to TRBD2. The CDR3 nucleotides read TGTGCCAGTAGGGGACTAGCGGGGGATGAGCAGTTCTTC. Its protein product is CASRGLAGDEQFF.